This T cell receptor (beta chain) was recovered during a study of long-term antiretroviral therapy in people with HIV. They ran version v3.0 of the immunoSEQ assay at survey level. Per-sample targets for sequencing were roughly 40,000-55,000 T-cell genomes. Here immunoSEQ multiplex PCR was the method, and the copy in TCRdb shows in-frame clones only, minus some. This table has about 50,000 clones, around 80% appearing once. As concerns this clone: Its specificity is unknown.

Each specimen consisted of roughly 0.9-10 million cryopreserved PBMC prior to extraction of DNA. Study results and limitations: Compared with controls, HIV repertoires showed narrower CDR3 length ranges. Subsequent to ART, diversity was augmented yet persisted below that of transplant donor controls.

V lost 5 bases, J lost 4 bases, and 8 bases stayed unmatched. In germline, CDR1 is SEHNR, CDR2 FQNEAQ (reference sequence). The CDR3 spans 16 residues. The clonotype originates from a young woman with HIV. The chain employs TRBV7-9 and TRBJ2-7; 13 bases are shared with TRBD2. Sequenced material: unsorted PBMCs, taken 0.8 years after starting antiretroviral therapy. CDR3 in amino acids: CASSAGLAGVLYEQYF. DNA of the CDR3: TGTGCCAGCAGCGCCGGACTAGCGGGAGTTCTGTACGAGCAGTACTTC.